This TCR beta chain was sequenced in a study of cytomegalovirus exposure and HLA in healthy donors. Overall study: Samples from HLA-typed donors yielded approximately 80 million unique TCRs in an early data release. Study findings and constraints: Productive rates of about 90% or about 30% were seen for most TCR beta V segments in an earlier analysis. Rare TCR sequences dominated, though some public TCRs recurred in many donors.

The PCR ran on 60 Vbeta and 13 Jbeta primers. The method was immunoSEQ multiplex PCR; TCRdb's version includes in-frame clones alone and lacks a portion of them. Here the sample spans about 180,000 clones, roughly 87% being singletons. V was clipped by 4 bases and J by 5 bases, with 8 bases between them. This CDR3 comprises 13 residues. Germline V gene sequence: CDR1 SGHTA, CDR2 FQGNSA. With regard to this clone: Its antigen is currently unknown.

This sequence was found in a man aged 40-49 years in good health and CMV-seronegative. The sequenced material came from PBMCs. This sequence joins TRBV7-2 and TRBJ1-4; unclear D gene. CDR3 in amino acids: CASSSGPNEKLFF. CDR3 bases: TGTGCCAGCAGCTCTGGCCCAAATGAAAAACTGTTTTTT.